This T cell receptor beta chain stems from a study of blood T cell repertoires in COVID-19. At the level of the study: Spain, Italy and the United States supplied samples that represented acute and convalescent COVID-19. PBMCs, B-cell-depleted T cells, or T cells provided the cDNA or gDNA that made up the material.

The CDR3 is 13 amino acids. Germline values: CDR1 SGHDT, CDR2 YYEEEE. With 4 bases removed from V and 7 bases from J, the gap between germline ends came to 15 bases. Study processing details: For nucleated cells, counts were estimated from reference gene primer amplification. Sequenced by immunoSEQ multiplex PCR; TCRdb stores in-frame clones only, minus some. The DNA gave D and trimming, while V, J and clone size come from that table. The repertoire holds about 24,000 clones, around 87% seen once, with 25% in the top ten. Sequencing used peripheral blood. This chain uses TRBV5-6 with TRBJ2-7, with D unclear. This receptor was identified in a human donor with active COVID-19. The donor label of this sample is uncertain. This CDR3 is CASSVGPLEEQYF. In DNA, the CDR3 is TGTGCCAGCAGCGTGGGCCCCTTGGAGGAGCAGTACTTC.